The 24 T cell receptor beta chains below come from one sample, sequenced in a study of shared clonotypes between healthy human individuals. Method: immunoSEQ multiplex PCR; TCRdb's copy keeps in-frame clones and lacks some. The table lists hundreds of thousands of clones, 75% to 85% of them singletons. The sample comprised PBMCs. Receptors were obtained from a woman aged 35 to 49 in good health. Some clones in this sample may be carry-over from other donors' samples.

This clone occurred once. V usage is TRBV6-6 and J usage is TRBJ2-5, with D perhaps TRBD1 or TRBD2 (5 bases each). From germline, CDR1 is MNHNY and CDR2 SVGAGI (reference sequence). The CDR3 length is 13 residues. Trimming removed 6 bases at V and 5 bases at J, with 13 bases between. CDR3 in DNA: TGTGCCAGCAGGGGACCTTTATTGGAGACCCAGTACTTC. Protein sequence: CASRGPLLETQYF.

This clone turned up a few times. The chain is built from TRBV19 and TRBJ1-2; D unclear. The germline V gene encodes CDR1 LNHDA and CDR2 SQIVND (reference sequence). Trimming stripped 6 bases from V and 1 base from J, with 18 bases between. The CDR3 is made up of 16 amino acids. CDR3 protein: CASSNQRRPFNYGYTF. The CDR3 DNA reads TGTGCCAGTAGCAATCAGAGACGGCCATTTAACTATGGCTACACCTTC.

This clone was counted between two and nine times. The V gene is TRBV19, the J gene TRBJ1-3; no definite D call. Germline V gene lookup returns CDR1 LNHDA and CDR2 SQIVND (reference sequence). V gave up 5 bases and J gave up 7 bases, with 9 bases separating them. The CDR3 loop spans 12 amino acids. The CDR3 nucleotides read TGTGCCAGTAGTTTCTTGACGAACACCATATATTTT. It is translated as CASSFLTNTIYF.

This clone appeared a few times. Lacking the conserved final phenylalanine or tryptophan, this CDR3 likely reflects a read error. The V and J genes are TRBV28 and TRBJ1-5, with D perhaps matching TRBD1 (5 bases). The ends were cut back, 7 bases at V and 4 bases at J, with 8 bases in the middle. The CDR3 extends over 12 amino acids. Germline CDR1 reads MDHEN; CDR2 reads SYDVKM. The CDR3 spells CASMGPNQPQHL. CDR3 bases: TGTGCCAGCATGGGGCCAAATCAGCCCCAGCATCTT.

This clone was detected once. The chain employs TRBV28 and TRBJ1-4; D is undetermined. This CDR3 contains 15 residues. The germline gives CDR1 MDHEN, CDR2 SYDVKM. The germline V and J ends were trimmed by 2 bases and 4 bases, with 11 bases remaining between them. In nucleotides, the CDR3 is TGTGCCAGCAGTTTAGGACGGAGGTTTAATGAAAAACTGTTTTTT. It translates to CASSLGRRFNEKLFF.

A note on this clone: The junction departs from germline at one end; a sequencing error may be responsible. The V call is TRBV7-3, the J call TRBJ1-1; a possible D gene is TRBD1 (5 bases). Per germline, CDR1 SGHTA and CDR2 FQGTGA. CDR3 length equals 14 residues. The CDR3 loop is CASSLTGANTEAFF. The CDR3 nucleotides read TGTGCCAGCAGCCTAACCGGGGCAAACACTGAAGCTTTCTTT.

As concerns this clone: A much larger clone differs by one base, so this may be a read error. CDR3 sequence: CASSPPGVYEQYF. Here the CDR3 DNA reads TGTGCCAGCTCACCACCGGGGGTCTACGAGCAGTACTTC. V and J are TRBV18 and TRBJ2-7, with D possibly called TRBD1 or TRBD2 (5 bases each). V was cut by 0 bases and J by 3 bases, with 6 bases left in between. Germline V gene sequence: CDR1 KGHSH, CDR2 LQKENI. The CDR3 has 13 amino acids.

The chain employs TRBV15 and TRBJ2-1, with D unresolved. Looked up from germline, CDR1 is LNHNV and CDR2 is YYDKDF (reference sequence). CDR3 size: 14 residues. The V end lost 0 bases, the J end lost 6 bases, and 9 bases lay between the germline ends. The CDR3 DNA reads as TGTGCCACCAGCAGAGATCTGGCCGCCAATGAGCAGTTCTTC. It is translated as CATSRDLAANEQFF.

This clone came up many times. The chain links TRBV27 to TRBJ1-1, with D possibly TRBD1 on 5 matching bases. Germline CDR1 MNHEY, CDR2 SMNVEV (reference sequence). V lost 5 bases and J 1 base, leaving 11 bases between the germline ends. This CDR3 has 14 amino acids. The CDR3 region has the DNA TGTGCCAGCAGTCAGGGCTGGGCGAACACTGAAGCTTTCTTT. It specifies CASSQGWANTEAFF.

A few counts support this clone. With a far larger clone one base away, a read error is the likely cause. The same CDR3 is also encoded by other DNA sequences in this sample. The chain carries TRBV30 and TRBJ1-5; TRBD1 agrees at 9 bases. The CDR3 consists of 14 residues. Germline CDR1 GTSNPN, CDR2 SVGIG (reference sequence). CDR3 coding DNA: TGTGCCTGGAGTACACAGGGGGCGAATCAGCCCCAGCACTTT. Protein sequence: CAWSTQGANQPQHF.

This clone occurred once. The chain uses TRBV28 and TRBJ1-4; D might be TRBD1 (6 bases). Germline V CDR1 and CDR2: MDHEN, SYDVKM. V lost 5 bases and J lost 4, with 17 bases in between. CDR3 size: 16 residues. The CDR3 DNA is TGTGCCAGCAGTCCCCATGGCAGGGGAGTTAATGAAAAACTGTTTTTT. Its protein is CASSPHGRGVNEKLFF.

The chain uses TRBV5-1 and TRBJ1-2; D call uncertain. The V gene lost 4 bases and the J gene lost 7 bases, with 11 bases spanning the gap. The germline CDR1 and CDR2 sequences are SGHRS and YFSETQ. CDR3 length: 12 residues. CDR3 amino acids: CASSPGVVGYTF. CDR3 nucleotide sequence: TGCGCCAGCAGCCCCGGGGTCGTTGGCTACACCTTC.

The V and J genes are TRBV19 and TRBJ2-6; maybe TRBD1 (6 bases). The CDR3 sequence is 16 residues long. Trimming took 7 bases from V and 0 from J, leaving 13 bases between them. Germline loops: CDR1 LNHDA, CDR2 SQIVND (reference sequence). This CDR3 is CASTGQLSSGANVLTF. In DNA form, the CDR3 reads TGTGCCAGTACTGGACAGTTGAGCTCTGGGGCCAACGTCCTGACTTTC. The full variable domain, completed using reference TRBV19 and TRBJ2-6, is DGGITQSPKYLFRKEGQNVTLSCEQNLNHDAMYWYRQDPGQGLRLIYYSQIVNDFQKGDIAEGYSVSREKKESFPLTVTSAQKNPTAFYLCASTGQLSSGANVLTFGAGSRLTVL.

The gene calls are TRBV19 and TRBJ2-1; TRBD2 might be the D (5 bases). Germline V CDR1 and CDR2: LNHDA, SQIVND (reference sequence). The V and J ends lost 6 bases and 5 bases respectively, with 17 bases between them. CDR3 size: 15 residues. The CDR3 region is CASSIQAVYHNEQFF. CDR3 bases: TGTGCCAGTAGCATCCAAGCGGTCTACCACAATGAGCAGTTCTTC. Looking up the rest from reference TRBV19 and TRBJ2-1 gives the full variable domain: DGGITQSPKYLFRKEGQNVTLSCEQNLNHDAMYWYRQDPGQGLRLIYYSQIVNDFQKGDIAEGYSVSREKKESFPLTVTSAQKNPTAFYLCASSIQAVYHNEQFFGPGTRLTVL.

The CDR3, as DNA: TGTGCCAGCAGCGACAGACCAAACACCGGGGAGCTGTTTTTT. It codes for CASSDRPNTGELFF. This sequence joins TRBV9 and TRBJ2-2; D is unclear. The germline V gene encodes CDR1 SGDLS and CDR2 YYNGEE. Between the trimmed V and J ends, which lost 3 bases and 2 bases, there was a span of 8 bases. The CDR3 loop spans 14 amino acids.

The chain combines TRBV7-9 with TRBJ1-4; perhaps TRBD1 as D (5 bases). The CDR3 totals 15 residues. Trimming removed 5 bases from V and 5 bases from J, with 15 bases in between. Germline CDR1 reads SEHNR; CDR2 reads FQNEAQ (reference sequence). CDR3 DNA sequence: TGTGCCAGCAGCCCTACAGGAAGGTCAAATGAAAAACTGTTTTTT. It specifies CASSPTGRSNEKLFF.

A few counts support this clone. This chain joins TRBV6-6 and TRBJ1-5; tentatively, D is TRBD1 (5 bases). Trimming removed 6 bases at V and 6 bases at J, with 15 bases between. CDR3 size: 14 residues. Germline V gene data show CDR1 as MNHNY and CDR2 as SVGAGI (reference sequence). The CDR3 reads CASRTGTELQPQHF. The DNA for the CDR3 is TGTGCCAGCAGGACCGGGACGGAGCTTCAGCCCCAGCATTTT.

About this clone itself: At the DNA level, this CDR3 is encoded by other sequences in the same sample as well. CDR3 sequence reads: CASSPTSGRSYEQYF. The CDR3 bases are TGTGCCAGCAGCCCGACTAGCGGGAGATCCTACGAGCAGTACTTC. The chain links TRBV7-2 to TRBJ2-7; 12 bases fit TRBD2. CDR1 and CDR2 from the germline V gene are SGHTA and FQGNSA. J was trimmed by 1 base and V by 5 bases; bases with no gene match: 3. This CDR3 contains 15 residues.

With respect to this clone: At one end the junction does not follow the germline gene, possibly because of a read error. The chain uses TRBV27 and TRBJ2-7; D could derive from TRBD1 or TRBD2 (6 bases each). The germline CDR1 and CDR2 sequences are MNHEY and SMNVEV (reference sequence). The CDR3 spans 8 residues. The CDR3 sequence is CASTGAGF. DNA for the CDR3: TGTGCCAGCACGGGGGCAGGCTTC.

This clone was found once. The V and J genes are TRBV29-1 and TRBJ2-7; 11 bases match TRBD2. V was pared by 4 bases and J by 3 bases, with 8 bases of the junction left unmatched. From germline, CDR1 is SQVTM and CDR2 ANQGSEA. The CDR3 is made up of 15 amino acids. This CDR3 reads CSVVPSGRTFYEQYF. The CDR3 nucleotides read TGCAGCGTTGTGCCTAGCGGGAGGACTTTCTACGAGCAGTACTTC.

This chain connects TRBV4-2 to TRBJ2-7, with 9 bases identical to TRBD1. This CDR3 has 16 amino acids. J was trimmed by 3 bases and V by 4 bases; bases with no gene match: 10. Germline CDR1 reads LGHNA; CDR2 reads YNFKEQ. The CDR3 DNA follows: TGTGCCAGCAGCCTGGGACAGGGTAGGTCGGACTACGAGCAGTACTTC. Its translation is CASSLGQGRSDYEQYF.

This clone occurred once. The genes are TRBV4-1 and TRBJ1-3; D unresolved. The length of the CDR3 is 18 residues. V was pared by 4 bases and J by 2 bases, with 21 bases between. CDR1 is MGHRA and CDR2 is YSYEKL in the germline V gene. CDR3 nucleotide sequence: TGCGCCAGCAGCCGCACGGCGGGGATACAACTCGCTGGAAACACCATATATTTT. Translation: CASSRTAGIQLAGNTIYF.

The chain has TRBV27 and TRBJ1-5; D not resolved. V lost 6 bases and J lost 1, with 16 bases in between. The CDR3 runs to 16 residues. In germline, CDR1 is MNHEY, CDR2 SMNVEV (reference sequence). CDR3 loop: CASRSLAVGSNQPQHF. The CDR3 DNA sequence: TGTGCCAGCAGAAGCTTGGCCGTAGGGAGCAATCAGCCCCAGCATTTT.

The chain combines TRBV4-1 with TRBJ1-2, with 10 nucleotides matching TRBD1. This CDR3 region has 15 residues. Unmatched junction bases numbered 6, after V lost 5 bases and J lost 3 bases. Per the germline V gene, CDR1 is MGHRA and CDR2 is YSYEKL. CDR3 nucleotides: TGCGCCAGCAGCAGGGACAGGGGCGATCACTATGGCTACACCTTC. Encoded protein: CASSRDRGDHYGYTF.